The next 18 T cell receptor beta chains were all read from a single sample in a study of response to subunit inactivated influenza vaccine. TCRdb used MiXCR to reprocess the RT-PCR reads, holding one entry per CDR3 protein. The sample includes more than 500,000 distinct CDR3 sequences, roughly 10% seen only once; the top ten take approximately 10%. This same sample was also taken into another study, of T cells expressing NK-cell markers. From that paper: UMIs were included in TCR beta cDNA generated by 5'RACE template switching.

Sequences were derived from PBMCs from blood, sampled on the day of vaccination. The receptors come from a man aged 45-60 years who received an inactivated influenza vaccine.

The chain recombines TRBV28 with TRBJ2-3; D remains unclear. CDR3 size: 15 residues. V was cut by 5 bases and J by 2 bases, with 14 bases left in between. CDR1 MDHEN and CDR2 SYDVKM come from the germline V gene. This CDR3 reads CASSPPLSNTDTQYF. The CDR3 region has the DNA TGTGCCAGCAGTCCCCCTCTAAGCAACACAGATACGCAGTATTTT.

The chain combines TRBV20-1 with TRBJ2-5; D is possibly TRBD1 or TRBD2 (5 bases each). Between the trimmed V and J ends, which lost 6 bases and 5 bases, there was a span of 19 bases. The germline CDR1 and CDR2 sequences are DFQATT and SNEGSKA (reference sequence). The CDR3 runs to 14 residues. CDR3 DNA: TGCAGTGCCCGCCGTGGGGGATTGCGGGAGACCCAGTACTTC. It codes for CSARRGGLRETQYF.

V and J are TRBV5-1 and TRBJ2-3, with D maybe TRBD2 (6 bases). The CDR3 length is 14 residues. CDR1 and CDR2 from the germline V gene are SGHRS and YFSETQ. Trimming left V 3 bases short and J 2 bases short, with 10 bases between. CDR3 nucleotides: TGCGCCAGCAGCTCGGGACTCGACACAGATACGCAGTATTTT. Protein product: CASSSGLDTDTQYF.

In its sample, this clonotype was seen a few times. The chain carries TRBV4-3 and TRBJ1-2; weak D call: TRBD1 (5 bases). CDR1 and CDR2 from the germline V gene are LGHNA and YSLEER. This CDR3 comprises 16 residues. Trimming removed 0 bases at V and 6 bases at J, with 17 bases between. CDR3 sequence reads: CASSQDPQGSRDGYTF. CDR3 sequence (DNA): TGCGCCAGCAGCCAAGATCCTCAGGGTTCCAGGGATGGCTACACCTTC.

This clonotype was detected a few times. The chain is built from TRBV6-1 and TRBJ1-1; D call uncertain. The ends were cut back, 5 bases at V and 5 bases at J, with 15 bases in the middle. The germline V gene has CDR1 MNHNS and CDR2 SASEGT. This CDR3 has 14 amino acids. In DNA, the CDR3 is TGTGCCAGCAGTCTCAACATAGGAGTAACTGAAGCTTTCTTT. Translating it yields CASSLNIGVTEAFF.

There are a few counts of this clonotype. This chain uses TRBV4-3 with TRBJ2-7; 12 nucleotides line up with TRBD1. This CDR3 is built from 15 residues. Trimming at V came to 3 bases and at J to 5 bases, leaving 5 bases not matched to a gene. Germline CDR1 LGHNA, CDR2 YSLEER. CDR3 sequence reads: CASSQPGQGADEQYF. For the CDR3, the DNA is TGCGCCAGCAGCCAGCCGGGACAGGGGGCCGACGAGCAGTACTTC.

This clonotype was seen more than once but under ten times. V usage is TRBV19 and J usage is TRBJ2-3; TRBD2 aligns across 14 bases. Germline loops: CDR1 LNHDA, CDR2 SQIVND (reference sequence). The CDR3 runs to 15 residues. Trimming took 9 bases from V and 3 from J; bases not matched to a gene: 5. CDR3 nucleotide sequence: TGTGCCAGCAGGACTAGCGGGAGGAGTACAGATACGCAGTATTTT. Translated: CASRTSGRSTDTQYF.

This clonotype appeared a few times. CDR3 residues: CASSHEEGGTDTQYF. CDR3 nucleotide sequence: TGTGCCAGCAGCCACGAAGAGGGGGGCACAGATACGCAGTATTTT. The chain carries TRBV4-2 and TRBJ2-3; the D gene is possibly TRBD1 (6 bases). This CDR3 has 15 amino acids. Germline V CDR1 and CDR2: LGHNA, YNFKEQ. Deletions cut 3 bases from V and 1 base from J, with 11 bases between.

The sample holds a few counts of this clonotype. The V and J genes are TRBV7-2 and TRBJ2-4, with D tentatively TRBD1 (5 bases). V was shortened by 1 base and J by 8 bases, with 12 bases between the two germline ends. CDR1 is SGHTA and CDR2 is FQGNSA in the germline V gene. The CDR3 sequence is 14 residues long. The CDR3 loop reads CASSLGQGRDIQYF. CDR3 DNA sequence: TGTGCCAGCAGCTTAGGCCAGGGAAGGGACATTCAGTACTTC. The full variable domain, its missing parts supplied by reference TRBV7-2 and TRBJ2-4, is GAGVSQSPSNKVTEKGKDVELRCDPISGHTALYWYRQSLGQGLEFLIYFQGNSAPDKSGLPSDRFSAERTGGSVSTLTIQRTQQEDSAVYLCASSLGQGRDIQYFGAGTRLSVL.

This clonotype came up a few times. The V gene is TRBV20-1, the J gene TRBJ2-3; 9 positions match TRBD2. The CDR3 runs 13 residues. Germline trimming cut 3 bases from V and 3 bases from J; bases unmatched to any gene: 1. Per germline, CDR1 DFQATT and CDR2 SNEGSKA (reference sequence). The CDR3 loop reads CSARGLATDTQYF. The CDR3 region has the DNA TGCAGTGCTAGGGGACTAGCAACAGATACGCAGTATTTT.

CDR3 sequence reads: CASSGQGTRGTEAFF. For the CDR3, the DNA is TGTGCCAGCAGTGGACAGGGCACTAGGGGCACTGAAGCTTTCTTT. This chain links TRBV7-9 with TRBJ1-1, with TRBD1 matching over 8 bases. The CDR3 totals 15 residues. J gave up 4 bases and V 6 bases, and 10 bases lay outside the gene matches. Germline V CDR1 and CDR2: SEHNR, FQNEAQ (reference sequence).

The rearrangement uses TRBV6-5 and TRBJ2-5, with D unclear. The CDR3 totals 15 residues. Germline assignment: CDR1 MNHEY and CDR2 SVGAGI. Trimming pared 2 bases from V and 3 bases from J, leaving 13 bases between. The chain's CDR3 is CASSYLGSGKETQYF. CDR3 sequence (DNA): TGTGCCAGCAGTTACCTGGGCAGTGGTAAAGAGACCCAGTACTTC.

V usage is TRBV29-1 and J usage is TRBJ1-5; TRBD1 is a possible D gene (5 bases). The length of the CDR3 is 13 residues. V gave up 0 bases and J gave up 7 bases, with 10 bases separating them. CDR1 and CDR2 (germline): SQVTM, ANQGSEA. The CDR3 sequence: CSVEEAGGQPQHF. CDR3 coding DNA: TGCAGCGTTGAAGAAGCGGGGGGACAGCCCCAGCATTTT. The variable domain in full, completed from reference TRBV29-1 and TRBJ1-5, reads SAVISQKPSRDICQRGTSLTIQCQVDSQVTMMFWYRQQPGQSLTLIATANQGSEATYESGFVIDKFPISRPNLTFSTLTVSNMSPEDSSIYLCSVEEAGGQPQHFGDGTRLSIL.

The genes are TRBV5-1 and TRBJ2-7; no clear D. This CDR3 is 14 amino acids long. V dropped 3 bases and J dropped 1 base, with 11 bases sitting between them. Germline V gives CDR1 SGHRS, CDR2 YFSETQ. The CDR3, as DNA: TGCGCCAGCAGCTCGACGGACCCTTCCTACGAGCAGTACTTC. Translation: CASSSTDPSYEQYF.

This clonotype showed up many times. This chain uses TRBV7-3 with TRBJ2-2, with D perhaps TRBD1 or TRBD2 (5 bases each). The V end lost 2 bases, the J end lost 5 bases, and 12 bases lay between the germline ends. CDR3 size: 15 residues. Germline-derived CDR1 and CDR2 are SGHTA and FQGTGA. As DNA, the CDR3 is TGTGCCAGCAGCTTAGGGGGAGATCGGACCGGGGAGCTGTTTTTT. Translating gives CASSLGGDRTGELFF.

This clonotype was recorded a few times. The chain combines TRBV7-8 with TRBJ2-7; 8 bases line up with TRBD2. Losses at the gene ends were 5 bases for V and 7 bases for J; bases not matched to a gene: 13. The CDR3 runs to 15 residues. CDR1 is SGHVS, CDR2 FQNEAQ, per germline. Here the CDR3 reads CASSPDPSSGAEQYF. The CDR3 DNA follows: TGTGCCAGCAGCCCCGATCCTAGTAGCGGGGCTGAGCAGTACTTC.

This clonotype appeared many times. V is TRBV3-1 and J is TRBJ1-2, with a weak D call TRBD1 (6 bases). The CDR3 runs to 15 residues. From germline, CDR1 is LGHDT and CDR2 YNNKEL (reference sequence). V was cut by 1 base and J by 4 bases, with 13 bases left in between. CDR3 coding DNA: TGTGCCAGCAGCCAAGCGGGGGGCAGTCTCTATGGCTACACCTTC. Translating gives CASSQAGGSLYGYTF. The full variable domain, completed using reference TRBV3-1 and TRBJ1-2, is DTAVSQTPKYLVTQMGNDKSIKCEQNLGHDTMYWYKQDSKKFLKIMFSYNNKELIINETVPNRFSPKSPDKAHLNLHINSLELGDSAVYFCASSQAGGSLYGYTFGSGTRLTVV.

The chain carries TRBV12-3 or TRBV12-4 and TRBJ1-2; a possible D gene is TRBD1 (6 bases). The CDR3 length is 16 residues. V lost 7 bases and J lost 5, with 23 bases in between. CDR3 amino acids: CASTPGGGLIGYGYTF. The CDR3 DNA is TGTGCCAGCACCCCCGGTGGGGGCCTGATAGGGTATGGCTACACCTTC.